This T cell receptor (beta chain) derives from a study of cytomegalovirus exposure and HLA in healthy donors. The PCR was carried out with 60 Vbeta primers and 13 Jbeta primers. Method: immunoSEQ multiplex PCR; TCRdb's copy keeps in-frame clones and lacks some. The data contain under 55,000 clones, approximately 72% of them seen just once; the ten biggest clones take up roughly 3.4%. The V gene's germline CDR1 is GTSNPN and CDR2 SVGIG (reference sequence). This CDR3 spans 13 amino acids. Trimming removed 0 bases from V and 4 bases from J, with 7 bases in between. This sequence originates from a woman in her thirties in good health and CMV-seronegative. This chain links TRBV30 with TRBJ1-5; D is unresolved. The sequenced sample was PBMCs. The CDR3 DNA follows: TGTGCCTGGAGTGTCCAGGAAAATCAGCCCCAGCATTTT. Its translation is CAWSVQENQPQHF.